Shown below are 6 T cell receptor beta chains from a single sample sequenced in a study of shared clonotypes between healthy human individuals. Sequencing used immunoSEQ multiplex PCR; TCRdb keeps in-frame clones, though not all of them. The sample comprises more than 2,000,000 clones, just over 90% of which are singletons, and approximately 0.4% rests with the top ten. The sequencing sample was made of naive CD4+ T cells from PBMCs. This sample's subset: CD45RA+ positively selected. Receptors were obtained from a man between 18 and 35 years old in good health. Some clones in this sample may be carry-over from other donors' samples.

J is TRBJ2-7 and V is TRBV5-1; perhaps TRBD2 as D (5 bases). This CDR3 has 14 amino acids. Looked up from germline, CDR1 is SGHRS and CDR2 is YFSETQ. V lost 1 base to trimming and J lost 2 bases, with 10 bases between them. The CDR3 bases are TGCGCCAGCAGCTTGCCCGGGAAACCCTACGAGCAGTACTTC. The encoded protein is CASSLPGKPYEQYF.

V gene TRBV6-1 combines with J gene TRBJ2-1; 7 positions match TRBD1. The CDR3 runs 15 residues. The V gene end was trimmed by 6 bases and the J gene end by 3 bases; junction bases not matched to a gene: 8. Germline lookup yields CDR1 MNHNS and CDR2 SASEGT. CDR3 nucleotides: TGTGCCAGCAGACGGATCCGGGACAGCTACAATGAGCAGTTCTTC. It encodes CASRRIRDSYNEQFF.

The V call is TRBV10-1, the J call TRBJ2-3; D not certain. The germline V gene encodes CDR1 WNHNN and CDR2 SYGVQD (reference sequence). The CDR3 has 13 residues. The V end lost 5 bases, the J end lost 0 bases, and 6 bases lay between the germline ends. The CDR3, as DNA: TGCGCCAGCAGTCCCATTAGCACAGATACGCAGTATTTT. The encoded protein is CASSPISTDTQYF.

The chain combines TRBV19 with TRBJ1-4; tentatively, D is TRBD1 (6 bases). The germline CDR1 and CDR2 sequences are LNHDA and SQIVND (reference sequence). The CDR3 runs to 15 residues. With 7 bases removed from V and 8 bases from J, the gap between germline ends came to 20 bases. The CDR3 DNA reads TGTGCCAGTACCCCTAGGGGGGGATTGGGAGAAAAACTGTTTTTT. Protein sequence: CASTPRGGLGEKLFF.

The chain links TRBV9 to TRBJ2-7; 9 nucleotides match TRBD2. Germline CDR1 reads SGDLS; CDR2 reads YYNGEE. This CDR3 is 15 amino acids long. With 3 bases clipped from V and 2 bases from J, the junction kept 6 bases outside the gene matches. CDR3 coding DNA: TGTGCCAGCAGCGGAGAGACTAGCGGTCCCTACGAGCAGTACTTC. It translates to CASSGETSGPYEQYF.

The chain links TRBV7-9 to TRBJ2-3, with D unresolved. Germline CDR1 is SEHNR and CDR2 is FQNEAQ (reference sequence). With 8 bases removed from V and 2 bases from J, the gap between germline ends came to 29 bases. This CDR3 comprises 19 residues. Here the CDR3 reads CASPPPDPLPSYYTDTQYF. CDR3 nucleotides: TGTGCCAGCCCACCTCCGGACCCCCTCCCCTCCTATTACACAGATACGCAGTATTTT. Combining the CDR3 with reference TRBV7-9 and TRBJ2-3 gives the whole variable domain DTGVSQNPRHKITKRGQNVTFRCDPISEHNRLYWYRQTLGQGPEFLTYFQNEAQLEKSRLLSDRFSAERPKGSFSTLEIQRTEQGDSAMYLCASPPPDPLPSYYTDTQYFGPGTRLTVL.